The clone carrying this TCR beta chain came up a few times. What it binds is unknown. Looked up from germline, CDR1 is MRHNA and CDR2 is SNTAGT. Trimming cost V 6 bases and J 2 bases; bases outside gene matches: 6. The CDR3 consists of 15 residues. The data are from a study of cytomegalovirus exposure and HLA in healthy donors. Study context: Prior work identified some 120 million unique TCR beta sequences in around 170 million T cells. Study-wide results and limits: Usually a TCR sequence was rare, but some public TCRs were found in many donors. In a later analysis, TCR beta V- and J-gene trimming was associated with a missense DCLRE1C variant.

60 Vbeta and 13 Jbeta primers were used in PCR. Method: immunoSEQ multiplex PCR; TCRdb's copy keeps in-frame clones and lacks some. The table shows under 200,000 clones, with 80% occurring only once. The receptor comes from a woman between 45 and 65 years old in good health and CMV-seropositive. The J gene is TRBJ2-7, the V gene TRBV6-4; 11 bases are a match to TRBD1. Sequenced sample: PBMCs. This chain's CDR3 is CASRLGTGGPYEQYF. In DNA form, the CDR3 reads TGTGCCAGCAGGCTCGGGACAGGGGGACCCTACGAGCAGTACTTC.